This T cell receptor (beta chain) emerged from a study of beta chain features in type 1 diabetes. Overall study results and limits: Type 1 diabetes patients had TCRB CDR3s that were shorter (moderately but significantly so) in all four CD4+ subsets.

This clone was seen more than once but under ten times. The antigen remains unidentified. Of the isolated RNA, all was reverse transcribed, and so the sequenced material was expressed TCRB transcripts. The repertoire was sequenced with immunoSEQ multiplex PCR; TCRdb's copy has only in-frame clones and lacks some. The repertoire holds under 300,000 clones, with about a sixth as singletons. Germline V lookup: CDR1 SGDLS, CDR2 YYNGEE. Trimming shortened V by 0 bases and J by 3 bases, and 6 bases separated the two germline ends. The CDR3 has 14 amino acids. The chain is built from TRBV9 and TRBJ2-2; D could derive from TRBD1 or TRBD2 (5 bases each). This TCR derives from a man younger than 45 with type 1 diabetes. The sample comprised naive CD4+ T cells from blood. CDR3 sequence (DNA): TGTGCCAGCAGCGTAGGAGGGGACACCGGGGAGCTGTTTTTT. Its translation is CASSVGGDTGELFF.